This note documents a single TCR beta chain sequence. Its recognized antigen is unknown. Base qualities are not recorded, but no much larger clone differs from it by a single base. The TCR beta CDR3 regions were amplified from RNA transcripts. The first round of RT-PCR for the TCR CDR3 was performed with the HTBI primer set and the Qiagen OneStep RT-PCR kit. A second multiplex PCR round built the libraries, followed by size selection and purification. Sequencing of the libraries was done on an Illumina HiSeq2000 using paired-end 100 bp reads. The authors processed their data as follows. SOAPnuke was used to process the raw data, removing reads that contained adapters or uncalled bases, had a mean Phred below 15, or lacked an exact match to the constant primer or identifier. COPE v1.2.5 was used to merge high-quality paired reads, and clonotypes were defined as unique nucleotide sequences. MiTCR v1.1 was used to align the clonotypes against IMGT TRBV, TRBD and TRBJ reference segments. Analysis was restricted to V-J combinations with a frequency above 0.0001, which covered 98% to 99.2% of repertoires. The TCS score was defined as the ratio of F50 (clonal expansion) to E x V (chaos), calculated using BLOSUM62-based TCRdist between CDR3 peptides within each V-J. Welch's t-statistics and random forest reduced roughly 530 V-J features to 13, which were used in a naive Bayes classifier (R e1071). TCRdb cleaned the public reads at Q25 with fastp, built clones with MiXCR and kept in-frame beta chains. Rows are combined by CDR3 protein, so each entry shows the most common genes and DNA. It is TCRdb's table, rather than the study itself, that gives the V and J calls and clone size. This sample has 400,000 to 500,000 distinct CDR3 sequences in its table, and about 15% of those were observed once. 17% of the sample goes to the ten largest clones.

The data derive from a study of T cells in Graves' hyperthyroidism and ophthalmopathy (dated by TCRdb to 2018 to 2020). General notes on the study: Peripheral blood was sampled at the time of initial diagnosis, prior to any treatment. TCR Vbeta CDR3 sequencing of 120 to 150 peripheral blood samples (approximately 44 ophthalmopathy, 75 hyperthyroidism and around 17 progressor patients) is reported in the paper. A discovery cohort of about 100 patients, roughly 45 with Graves' ophthalmopathy and about 58 with stable Graves' hyperthyroidism, was used to find distinguishing TCR V-J signatures. In addition, the study compared T-cell repertoires in thyroid tissue and in blood from 6 or 7 Graves' hyperthyroidism patients. Prospective prediction of ophthalmopathy was tested in an independent validation cohort consisting of 18 hyperthyroidism patients and around 16 patients who later progressed to ophthalmopathy. Once sampling was done, hyperthyroidism patients were given methimazole at a starting dose of 30 mg daily, whereas ophthalmopathy patients were given high-dose intravenous methylprednisolone. The approximately 98 discovery patients were randomly divided into training and test sets at a 7:3 ratio. Broad study findings and their caveats: Most expanded thyroid clonotypes (frequency above 0.001) were also detected in blood, a finding suggesting that blood repertoires may reflect thyroid immune responses. In validation, progression to ophthalmopathy was predicted by the model with nearly 71% sensitivity and nearly 75% specificity, a median of approximately 6.5 months before onset. A 13 V-J signature model separated ophthalmopathy from stable hyperthyroidism, with approximately 87% sensitivity and roughly 84% specificity in cross-validation and 80%/75% in testing. Sample size was not statistically predetermined, and blinding of investigators to group allocation was not performed.

A patient counted as having stable Graves' hyperthyroidism if no progression to ophthalmopathy occurred over 18 months of follow-up. Hyperthyroidism patients were newly diagnosed, with disease duration under 2 months, and aged 18 to 65 years. Patients with uncontrolled infections, other autoimmune diseases, pregnancy or lactation were excluded. Diagnoses were based on clinical symptoms, serum thyroxine and TRAb, thyroid ultrasound and orbital computed tomography. PBMCs were separated from roughly 10 ml of fresh peripheral blood using Ficoll-Paque density gradient centrifugation. Total RNA was extracted with Trizol reagent, and quality was checked on an Agilent 2100 Bioanalyzer. CDR1 MNHNS and CDR2 SASEGT were looked up in the germline V gene. The germline ends are 11 bases apart after V is trimmed by 4 bases and J by 5 bases. From the cysteine through the phenylalanine, the CDR3 covers 14 amino acids. Only the CDR3 region is kept as DNA, spanning 42 bases read in frame from base 1.

The receptor chain draws on TRBV6-1 and TRBJ1-4, and the D gene may be TRBD1, 6 bases matching. The origin of this receptor is a woman aged 18-30 years with Graves' hyperthyroidism. Sequenced: blood. The sequenced DNA is TGTGCCAGCAGTGGGCGGGACACAAATGAAAAACTGTTTTTT. Translated, this is CASSGRDTNEKLFF.